One and the same sample provided the 14 T cell receptor beta chains below, sequenced in a study of spatial heterogeneity in lung cancer. TCRdb ran MiXCR on the 5' RACE reads and lists one entry per CDR3 protein. The profile shows 5,000 to 7,000 distinct CDR3 sequences, 16% of them singletons. Findings and caveats of the study: Tumor mutation counts were tracked by expanded intratumoral alpha and beta TCR counts.

Antigen specificity for these receptors is unknown. Time point defined: sample taken at primary tumor resection. Material: lung tumor tissue, obtained at surgery. The receptors shown here come from a male donor with early-stage non-small cell lung cancer.

This clonotype is medium-sized (0.01 to 0.1%) by share. The DNA of the CDR3 is TGTGCCAGCAGCAAGGGTTGGGCGGGAAGTACGGAGCAGTACTTC. Protein sequence: CASSKGWAGSTEQYF. The genes are TRBV27 and TRBJ2-7, with TRBD2 as a possible D gene (6 bases). V was clipped by 6 bases and J by 7 bases, with 22 bases between them. Germline CDR1 reads MNHEY; CDR2 reads SMNVEV (reference sequence). The CDR3 loop spans 15 amino acids.

This clonotype ranks as medium-sized. J is TRBJ2-7 and V is TRBV3-1, with 10 bases lining up with TRBD1. Germline V gene sequence: CDR1 LGHDT, CDR2 YNNKEL (reference sequence). Trimming took 0 bases from V and 9 from J; bases not matched to a gene: 5. CDR3 length: 14 residues. The chain's CDR3 is CASSQDDRGQRQYF. In DNA, the CDR3 is TGTGCCAGCAGCCAAGACGACAGGGGGCAAAGGCAGTACTTC.

By sample share, this clonotype is medium-sized (0.01 to 0.1%). This chain uses TRBV2 with TRBJ2-2; possible D gene TRBD2, 5 bases. CDR1 is SNHLY and CDR2 is FYNNEI in the germline V gene. The germline V and J ends were trimmed by 10 bases and 1 base, with 10 bases remaining between them. The CDR3 loop spans 13 amino acids. The CDR3 region has the DNA TGTGCCACCTCACTAGAGAACACCGGGGAGCTGTTTTTT. Its protein is CATSLENTGELFF.

This clonotype is medium-sized. The chain couples TRBV6-2 or TRBV6-3 to TRBJ2-3, with TRBD1 matching over 7 bases. This CDR3 contains 14 residues. V lost 10 bases and J lost 4; bases outside the gene matches: 11. CDR1 is MNHEY, CDR2 SVGEGT, per germline. The CDR3 nucleotides read TGTGCCACCTACCGAGGGACAGCCGCAGATACGCAGTATTTT. This codes for CATYRGTAADTQYF.

This clonotype is deemed medium-sized (0.01 to 0.1%). This sequence joins TRBV9 and TRBJ2-7; 15 nucleotides match TRBD2. Germline V CDR1 and CDR2: SGDLS, YYNGEE. The J segment lost 10 bases and the V segment lost 4 bases, leaving 6 bases of the junction unmatched. This CDR3 is 14 amino acids long. In DNA form, the CDR3 reads TGTGCCAGCAGCCCGGGACTAGCGGGAGGAAAACAGTACTTC. Its protein is CASSPGLAGGKQYF.

By share, this clonotype ranks as medium-sized. The V gene is TRBV7-9, the J gene TRBJ2-5; D tentatively reads TRBD1 or TRBD2 (5 bases each). Germline V gene sequence: CDR1 SEHNR, CDR2 FQNEAQ (reference sequence). The CDR3 is 14 amino acids. V was cut by 5 bases and J by 3 bases, with 13 bases left in between. The CDR3 DNA follows: TGTGCCAGCAGCCGAGGGGTTCCGAAAGAGACCCAGTACTTC. Protein product: CASSRGVPKETQYF.

Judged by abundance, this clonotype is medium-sized. V usage is TRBV4-2 and J usage is TRBJ2-1; 8 bases are shared with TRBD2. Germline trimming cut 3 bases from V and 2 bases from J; bases unmatched to any gene: 6. Germline V gene lookup returns CDR1 LGHNA and CDR2 YNFKEQ. This CDR3 is 16 amino acids long. The CDR3 region has the DNA TGTGCCAGCAGCCAGGTAGCGGGAAGCACCTACAATGAGCAGTTCTTC. As protein: CASSQVAGSTYNEQFF.

J is TRBJ1-2 and V is TRBV9; D call uncertain. The CDR3 covers 12 residues. Germline CDR1 and CDR2: SGDLS and YYNGEE. Trimming took off 0 bases at V and 3 bases at J, with 3 bases between the two ends. This chain's CDR3 is CASSVDDYGYTF. The CDR3 region has the DNA TGTGCCAGCAGCGTAGATGACTATGGCTACACCTTC.

In its sample, this clonotype is medium-sized. The chain links TRBV18 to TRBJ1-1; tentatively, D is TRBD1 (5 bases). Germline V lookup: CDR1 KGHSH, CDR2 LQKENI. The ends were cut back, 4 bases at V and 4 bases at J, with 13 bases in the middle. The CDR3 sequence is 14 residues long. CDR3 sequence (DNA): TGTGCCAGCTCACTCCGAGGGGTCCTCACTGAAGCTTTCTTT. The encoded protein is CASSLRGVLTEAFF.

The rearrangement links TRBV10-3 to TRBJ2-5, with TRBD2 identical over 11 bases. Germline values: CDR1 ENHRY, CDR2 SYGVKD. J gave up 5 bases and V 6 bases, and 5 bases lay outside the gene matches. The CDR3 totals 14 residues. The CDR3: CAIRAGTSGETQYF. The CDR3 DNA is TGTGCCATCAGAGCCGGGACTAGCGGCGAGACCCAGTACTTC.

This clonotype rates as medium-sized. The rearrangement links TRBV6-2 or TRBV6-3 to TRBJ2-5; tentatively, D is TRBD1 (6 bases). Germline lookup yields CDR1 MNHEY and CDR2 SVGEGT. The CDR3 covers 14 residues. The germline V and J ends were trimmed by 6 bases and 1 base, with 12 bases remaining between them. The CDR3 protein is CASSRTGIQETQYF. CDR3 nucleotide sequence: TGTGCCAGCAGCCGAACAGGGATCCAAGAGACCCAGTACTTC.

The chain combines TRBV27 with TRBJ2-3; no definite D call. V lost 8 bases and J 0 bases, leaving 9 bases between the germline ends. Germline V gene sequence: CDR1 MNHEY, CDR2 SMNVEV (reference sequence). CDR3 length: 13 residues. CDR3 DNA: TGTGCCAGCTTTACGATGAGCACAGATACGCAGTATTTT. Encoded protein: CASFTMSTDTQYF.

This clonotype was detected many times. The chain employs TRBV5-1 and TRBJ2-3; 8 positions match TRBD1. Looked up from germline, CDR1 is SGHRS and CDR2 is YFSETQ. J lost 3 bases, V lost 7 bases, and 10 bases had no gene match. The length of the CDR3 is 15 residues. The CDR3 spells CASGWTGLPTDTQYF. The CDR3, as DNA: TGCGCCAGCGGGTGGACAGGGCTGCCGACAGATACGCAGTATTTT.

This clonotype counts as medium-sized. The chain employs TRBV19 and TRBJ2-2; a possible D gene is TRBD1 (5 bases). Trimming removed 5 bases from V and 5 bases from J, with 18 bases in between. From germline, CDR1 is LNHDA and CDR2 SQIVND (reference sequence). The CDR3 runs 16 residues. CDR3 sequence reads: CASSGPRGVGTGELFF. The CDR3 coding sequence is TGTGCCAGTAGTGGCCCAAGGGGCGTTGGGACCGGGGAGCTGTTTTTT.